A selection of T cell receptor beta chains follows, all from one sample in a study of prognosis after radiotherapy for stage I lung cancer. TCRdb used MiXCR to reprocess the multiplex PCR reads, holding one entry per CDR3 protein. The sample has around 63,000 distinct CDR3 sequences, around 27% seen once; the top ten hold around 8.1%. Sample: PBMCs, taken before or after stereotactic body radiation therapy (not recorded which). These receptor sequences come from a donor aged 50 or older with non-small cell lung cancer. The CDR3 runs from the conserved cysteine through the conserved F or W.

CDR3	V	J
CASSLRSGTEQFF	TRBV5-5	TRBJ2-1
CASSQTSGPYNEQFF	TRBV3-1	TRBJ2-1
CASSQERGNVNNSPLHF	TRBV4-2	TRBJ1-6
CSSIPDSGTEAFF	TRBV20-1	TRBJ1-1
CASSTRGNTGELFF	TRBV19	TRBJ2-2
CATSDSASTATTGELFF	TRBV24-1	TRBJ2-2
CSVARATEAFF	TRBV29-1	TRBJ1-1
CASSLVILTDKQYF	TRBV7-9	TRBJ2-3
CASSYGTGTGVSNEQFF	TRBV6-2/TRBV6-3	TRBJ2-1
CASSERQGLNYGYTF	TRBV6-1	TRBJ1-2
CAISLSAGSNEQFF	TRBV11-2	TRBJ2-1
CASIQANTGELFF	TRBV28	TRBJ2-2
CASSGWDGYGYTF	TRBV28	TRBJ1-2
CSARLGIQETQYF	TRBV20-1	TRBJ2-5
CASSTNRVLAGGDLFF	TRBV7-2	TRBJ2-2
CASSEILAEYEQYF	TRBV6-1	TRBJ2-7
CVSRTGNSYNEQFF	TRBV27	TRBJ2-1
CAWGKGSNNEKLFF	TRBV30	TRBJ1-4
CSSIRGGTDTQYF	TRBV6-2/TRBV6-3	TRBJ2-3
CASSEGGLAGRETQYF	TRBV9	TRBJ2-5
CASSFVSTRAELFF	TRBV7-9	TRBJ2-2
CASSDTGVISYEQYF	TRBV6-1	TRBJ2-7
CAWSPGNYNSALNF	TRBV30	TRBJ1-6
CSARDADRGASNTEAFF	TRBV20-1	TRBJ1-1
CAWKLLGSSGNTIYF	TRBV30	TRBJ1-3
CASSGGAASTDTQYF	TRBV6-2/TRBV6-3	TRBJ2-3
CASSPDRNYEQYF	TRBV6-2/TRBV6-3	TRBJ2-7
CASSLGNEQFF	TRBV28	TRBJ2-1
CSALGQLNNEQFF	TRBV20-1	TRBJ2-1
CASSYSSSNYGYTF	TRBV6-2/TRBV6-3	TRBJ1-2
CESSHQGASTTNTGELFF	TRBV19	TRBJ2-2
CASSVVQNYGYTF	TRBV9	TRBJ1-2
CASLSGNTGELFF	TRBV6-1	TRBJ2-2
CASSYSASTPGGTEAFF	TRBV6-2/TRBV6-3	TRBJ1-1
CASSTRTGNQPQHF	TRBV6-1	TRBJ1-5
CASSYSPGIAPFGTDTQYF	TRBV6-2/TRBV6-3	TRBJ2-3
CASSFGPTDTQYF	TRBV5-1	TRBJ2-3
CASSLGDNSNQPQHF	TRBV5-1	TRBJ1-5
CASSLAGTGSYEQYF	TRBV7-2	TRBJ2-7
CASSYSNAGGSTDTQYF	TRBV6-5	TRBJ2-3
CASSLPRTGNTGELFF	TRBV5-4	TRBJ2-2
CSARDLLAGGTSYNEQFF	TRBV20-1	TRBJ2-1
CSATAGTGTSYEQYF	TRBV20-1	TRBJ2-7
CASSSGLASDTQYF	TRBV11-2	TRBJ2-3
CASSGPSGGGETQYF	TRBV5-4	TRBJ2-5
CSADLTYPSTEAFF	TRBV29-1	TRBJ1-1